What follows are 14 T cell receptor beta chains derived from one specimen sequenced in a study of cytomegalovirus exposure and HLA in healthy donors (dated 2017 in TCRdb). Receptor amplification or capture employed the immunoSEQ multiplex PCR assay. For the multiplex PCR, a mixture combining 60 forward primers for TCR Vbeta segments and 13 reverse primers for TCR Jbeta segments was used. This immuneACCESS table, as held by TCRdb, lists in-frame sequences with V and J called but not all clones. Of the missing ones, under half trace to an unresolved V gene in checked studies; the others have no known cause. The sample profile shows 100,000 to 150,000 clones; approximately 17% of them were found once. Together, the top ten hold 2.9% of the sample. Sequenced: PBMCs. These receptors were obtained from a female donor in good health and CMV-seropositive.

This clone was detected a few times. At the DNA level, this CDR3 is encoded by other sequences in the same sample as well. This rearrangement joins TRBV29-1 to TRBJ1-4; 7 nucleotides match TRBD1. V shed 6 bases and J 4 bases; nucleotides not matched to a gene: 8. Germline loops: CDR1 SQVTM, CDR2 ANQGSEA. This CDR3 region has 14 residues. The DNA of the CDR3 is TGCAGCGTCCTCGGGACAGCCGATAATGAAAAACTGTTTTTT. Its protein is CSVLGTADNEKLFF.

This clone was seen more than once but under ten times. The chain recombines TRBV27 with TRBJ2-1; TRBD1 matches 9 bases. With 2 bases clipped from V and 5 bases from J, the junction kept 4 bases outside the gene matches. CDR1 is MNHEY, CDR2 SMNVEV, per germline (reference sequence). The length of the CDR3 is 15 residues. The CDR3 DNA reads as TGTGCCAGCAGTTTAGGGGACAGGGACGACAATGAGCAGTTCTTC. Amino acids: CASSLGDRDDNEQFF.

This chain links TRBV12-2 with TRBJ1-5; the tabulated D call, TRBD1, remains unverified against the DNA. TRBV12-2 is noted as a pseudogene. The CDR3 runs 16 residues. CDR3 nucleotide sequence: TGTGCAAGTCGCTTAGCCATCGACAGACACAATCAGCCCCAGCATTTT. Amino acids: CASRLAIDRHNQPQHF.

The V call is TRBV2, the J call TRBJ2-7, with D unclear. The CDR3 is made up of 12 amino acids. The germline V gene encodes CDR1 SNHLY and CDR2 FYNNEI. The V gene lost 8 bases and the J gene lost 6 bases, with 14 bases spanning the gap. In DNA, the CDR3 is TGTGCCAGCCTTAAACCCGCTAGCGAGCAGTACTTC. Its protein product is CASLKPASEQYF. Full variable domain (missing parts from reference TRBV2 and TRBJ2-7): EPEVTQTPSHQVTQMGQEVILRCVPISNHLYFYWYRQILGQKVEFLVSFYNNEISEKSEIFDDQFSVERPDGSNFTLKIRSTKLEDSAMYFCASLKPASEQYFGPGTRLTVT.

The chain links TRBV5-1 to TRBJ1-1; TRBD1 might be the D (5 bases). Looked up from germline, CDR1 is SGHRS and CDR2 is YFSETQ. V lost 4 bases and J 0 bases, leaving 10 bases between the germline ends. This CDR3 contains 14 residues. The CDR3 coding sequence is TGCGCCAGCAGCGAACGACAGATGAACACTGAAGCTTTCTTT. It specifies CASSERQMNTEAFF.

The chain joins TRBV10-3 to TRBJ2-2; the match to TRBD2 covers 8 bases. Trimming took 0 bases from V and 1 from J; bases not matched to a gene: 7. Germline V lookup: CDR1 ENHRY, CDR2 SYGVKD. The CDR3 extends over 18 amino acids. In DNA form, the CDR3 reads TGTGCCATCAGTGAGTCGGTTTGGAGCGGGAGGAACACCGGGGAGCTGTTTTTT. It is translated as CAISESVWSGRNTGELFF.

Only a few counts were recorded for this clone. This chain links TRBV5-4 with TRBJ1-2; TRBD1 might be the D (5 bases). The CDR3 sequence is 12 residues long. The ends were cut back, 4 bases at V and 5 bases at J, with 9 bases in the middle. Per germline, CDR1 SGHNT and CDR2 YYREEE (reference sequence). The CDR3 nucleotides read TGTGCCAGCAGCCCTGACAGTTATGGCTACACCTTC. Protein: CASSPDSYGYTF.

This clone has just a few counts. This chain connects TRBV20-1 to TRBJ1-1; 7 bases are a match to TRBD1. With 6 bases clipped from V and 5 bases from J, the junction kept 3 bases outside the gene matches. Germline V lookup: CDR1 DFQATT, CDR2 SNEGSKA (reference sequence). The CDR3 has 11 amino acids. The CDR3 loop is CSADRNTEAFF. In nucleotides, the CDR3 is TGCAGTGCGGACAGGAATACTGAAGCTTTCTTT.

This clone showed up just once. V and J are TRBV7-2 and TRBJ1-1, with 9 bases lining up with TRBD1. The trim removed 8 bases at V and 6 bases at J, leaving 7 bases unmatched. This CDR3 contains 13 residues. Looked up from germline, CDR1 is SGHTA and CDR2 is FQGNSA. CDR3: CASAWGQGPEAFF. CDR3 DNA sequence: TGTGCCAGCGCCTGGGGACAGGGCCCTGAAGCTTTCTTT.

This rearrangement joins TRBV28 to TRBJ2-7; D unresolved. Germline-derived CDR1 and CDR2 are MDHEN and SYDVKM. Between the trimmed V and J ends, which lost 3 bases and 4 bases, there was a span of 7 bases. This CDR3 has 12 amino acids. This CDR3 is CASSFYGYEQYF. The CDR3 region has the DNA TGTGCCAGCAGTTTTTACGGGTACGAGCAGTACTTC.

CDR3 sequence: CASSALAGAYNEQFF. The DNA of the CDR3 is TGTGCCAGCAGTGCACTAGCGGGCGCCTACAATGAGCAGTTCTTC. The chain couples TRBV2 to TRBJ2-1; 9 bases are a match to TRBD2. Germline-derived CDR1 and CDR2 are SNHLY and FYNNEI. The CDR3 extends over 15 amino acids. Germline trimming cut 4 bases from V and 2 bases from J; bases unmatched to any gene: 3.

The rearrangement links TRBV4-2 to TRBJ2-1; possibly TRBD2 for D (5 bases). The CDR3 contains 16 residues. Germline V lookup: CDR1 LGHNA, CDR2 YNFKEQ. V dropped 4 bases and J dropped 0 bases, with 13 bases sitting between them. As DNA, the CDR3 is TGTGCCAGCAGCCCTACTAGAACAAGCTCCTACAATGAGCAGTTCTTC. Its translation is CASSPTRTSSYNEQFF.

A few counts support this clone. The chain combines TRBV2 with TRBJ1-5, with 7 bases lining up with TRBD1. Germline V gene data show CDR1 as SNHLY and CDR2 as FYNNEI. The CDR3 has 15 residues. Losses at the gene ends were 6 bases for V and 0 bases for J; bases not matched to a gene: 5. The CDR3 bases are TGTGCCAGCAGGGGAACAGGGGATAGCAATCAGCCCCAGCATTTT. Its protein product is CASRGTGDSNQPQHF.

There are a few counts of this clone. The chain has TRBV6-1 and TRBJ2-3; 16 bases are a match to TRBD2. Germline CDR1 and CDR2: MNHNS and SASEGT. The length of the CDR3 is 16 residues. The V and J ends lost 2 bases and 9 bases, in that order; junction bases with no gene match: 5. Here the CDR3 DNA reads TGTGCCAGCAGTGAAATGGGACTAGCGGGGGGGGGAACGCAGTATTTT. Its translation: CASSEMGLAGGGTQYF.